One TCR beta chain is described in this entry. The antigen is unknown. Sequencing was performed with immunoSEQ multiplex PCR; in TCRdb, only in-frame clones are kept and a portion is missing. This repertoire shows roughly 25,000 clones, about three quarters found once; its top ten account for roughly 18%. This record belongs to a study of OX40 agonist ivuxolimab in advanced cancers. Study-level points and caveats: Partly responding patients at 0.1-3.0 mg/kg showed some of the smallest clonal expansion.

Germline trimming cut 2 bases from V and 7 bases from J; bases unmatched to any gene: 3. Germline loops: CDR1 GTSNPN, CDR2 SVGIG (reference sequence). The CDR3 has 13 amino acids. The chain is built from TRBV30 and TRBJ1-2; 11 nucleotides align to TRBD1. This TCR derives from an adult with an advanced solid tumor such as melanoma, head and neck, liver or kidney cancer. The material sequenced was CD4+ or CD8+ T cells sorted from blood, taken in a trial of the OX40 agonist ivuxolimab. The CDR3 loop reads CAWSQGQGAGYTF. The DNA for the CDR3 is TGTGCCTGGAGTCAAGGACAGGGGGCTGGCTACACCTTC.